Included here is one T cell receptor (beta chain) sequence, with context. The data are from a study of shared clonotypes between healthy human individuals. The CDR3 spans 13 residues. CDR1 is LNHDA, CDR2 SQIVND, per germline (reference sequence). V lost 1 base and J lost 1, with 5 bases in between. Profiling relied on immunoSEQ multiplex PCR, and the TCRdb table lists in-frame clones only, not all of them. This sample has roughly 660,000 clones; around 91% occur once, and the top ten carry 30% to 40%. V and J are TRBV19 and TRBJ2-7; D gene unclear. This sequence was found in a young man in good health. Some clones in this sample may be carry-over from other donors' samples. The sequenced sample was memory CD8+ T cells from PBMCs. As for subset: CD45RO+ cells pooled with CCR7-negative TemRA cells. CDR3 loop: CASSIAPSYEQYF. For the CDR3, the DNA is TGTGCCAGTAGTATAGCCCCTTCCTACGAGCAGTACTTC.